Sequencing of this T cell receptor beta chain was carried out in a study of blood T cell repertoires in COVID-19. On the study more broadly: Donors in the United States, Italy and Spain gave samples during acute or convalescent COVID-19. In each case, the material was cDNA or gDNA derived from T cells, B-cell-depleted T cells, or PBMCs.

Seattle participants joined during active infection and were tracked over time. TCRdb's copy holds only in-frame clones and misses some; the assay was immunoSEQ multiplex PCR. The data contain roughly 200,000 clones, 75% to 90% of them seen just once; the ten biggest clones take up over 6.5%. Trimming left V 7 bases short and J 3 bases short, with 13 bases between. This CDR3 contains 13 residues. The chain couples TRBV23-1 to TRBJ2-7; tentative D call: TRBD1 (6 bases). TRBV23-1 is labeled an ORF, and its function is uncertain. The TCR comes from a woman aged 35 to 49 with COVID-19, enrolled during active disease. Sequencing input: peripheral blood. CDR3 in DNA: TGCGCCAGCAATTGGACAGAGAGCTACGAGCAGTACTTC. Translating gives CASNWTESYEQYF.